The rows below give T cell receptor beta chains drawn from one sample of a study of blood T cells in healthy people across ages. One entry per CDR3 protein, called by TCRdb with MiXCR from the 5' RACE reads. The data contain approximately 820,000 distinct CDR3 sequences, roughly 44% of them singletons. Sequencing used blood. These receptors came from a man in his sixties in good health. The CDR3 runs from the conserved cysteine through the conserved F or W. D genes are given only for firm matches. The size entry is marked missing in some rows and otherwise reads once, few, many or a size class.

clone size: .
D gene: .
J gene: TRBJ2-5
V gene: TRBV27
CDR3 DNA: TGTGCCAGCAGTCCGCTCGGGGGGCCCACCGAGACCCAGTACTTC
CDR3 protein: CASSPLGGPTETQYF

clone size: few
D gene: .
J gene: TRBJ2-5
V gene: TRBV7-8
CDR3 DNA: TGTGCCAGCAGCGGATACCAAGAGACCCAGTACTTC
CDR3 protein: CASSGYQETQYF

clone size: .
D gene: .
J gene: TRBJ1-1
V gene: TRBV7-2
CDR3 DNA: TGTGCCAGCAGCTGGGGGGGGTTTAACACTGAAGCTTTCTTT
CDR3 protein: CASSWGGFNTEAFF

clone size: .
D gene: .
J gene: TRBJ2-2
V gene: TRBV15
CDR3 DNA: TGTGCCACCAGCAGACAGACTTACACCGGGGAGCTGTTTTTT
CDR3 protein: CATSRQTYTGELFF

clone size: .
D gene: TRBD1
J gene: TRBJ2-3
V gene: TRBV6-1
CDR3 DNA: TGTGCCAGCAGTGAAGAGAGGGGGCGGTCAGATACGCAGTATTTT
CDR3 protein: CASSEERGRSDTQYF

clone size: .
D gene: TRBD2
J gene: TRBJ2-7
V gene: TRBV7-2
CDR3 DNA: TGTGCCAGCAGCACAAAGGCGGGGGGGCTCTCCTACGAGCAGTACTTC
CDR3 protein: CASSTKAGGLSYEQYF

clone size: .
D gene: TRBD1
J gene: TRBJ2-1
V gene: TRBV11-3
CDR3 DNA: TGTGCCAGCAGCTCCCGGGACAGGGGTTATGAGCAGTTCTTC
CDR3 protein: CASSSRDRGYEQFF

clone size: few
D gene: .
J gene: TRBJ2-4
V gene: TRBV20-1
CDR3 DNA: TGCAGTGCTGATCCCCGACTAGCCAAAAACATTCAGTACTTC
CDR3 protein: CSADPRLAKNIQYF

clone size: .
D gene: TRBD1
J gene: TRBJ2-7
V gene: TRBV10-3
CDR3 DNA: TGTGCCATCAGTGAGGTGGGGACAGAACGTTACGAGCAGTACTTC
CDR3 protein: CAISEVGTERYEQYF

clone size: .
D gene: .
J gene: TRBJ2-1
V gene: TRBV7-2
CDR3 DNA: TGTGCCAGCAGCTTAGCTGAGGTCAGCGAAACCCACAATGAGCAGTTCTTC
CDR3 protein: CASSLAEVSETHNEQFF

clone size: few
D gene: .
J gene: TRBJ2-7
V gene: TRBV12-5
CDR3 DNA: TGTGCTAGTGGGAGGGGGGCCTACGAGCAGTACTTC
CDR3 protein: CASGRGAYEQYF

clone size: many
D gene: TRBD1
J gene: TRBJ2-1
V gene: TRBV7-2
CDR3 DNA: TGTGCCAGCAGCCGAGGACAGGGATCCTACAATGAGCAGTTCTTC
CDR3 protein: CASSRGQGSYNEQFF

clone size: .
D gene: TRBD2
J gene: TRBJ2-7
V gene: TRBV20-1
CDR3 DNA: TGCAGTGCTAGTCCTTCCTCTAGCGGGCCCCCTGGCGAGCAGTACTTC
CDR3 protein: CSASPSSSGPPGEQYF

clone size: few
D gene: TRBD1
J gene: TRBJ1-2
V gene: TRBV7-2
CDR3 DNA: TGTGCCAGCAGCTTCGGCGGGACAGGGTATGGCTACACCTTC
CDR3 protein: CASSFGGTGYGYTF

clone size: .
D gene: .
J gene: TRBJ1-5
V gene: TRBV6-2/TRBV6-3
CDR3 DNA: TGTGCCTCACACGAACGGGGGCAGCCCAATCAGCCCCAGCATTTT
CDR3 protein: CASHERGQPNQPQHF

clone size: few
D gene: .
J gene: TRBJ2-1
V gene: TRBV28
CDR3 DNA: TGTGCCAGCAGGCCCTCGCGGGGCGGATACAATGAGCAGTTCTTC
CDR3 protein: CASRPSRGGYNEQFF

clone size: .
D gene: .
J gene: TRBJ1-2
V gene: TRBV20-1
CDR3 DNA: TGCAGTGCTAGAGGGGCAGGCGGGTTAGGTGGCTACACCTTC
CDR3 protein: CSARGAGGLGGYTF

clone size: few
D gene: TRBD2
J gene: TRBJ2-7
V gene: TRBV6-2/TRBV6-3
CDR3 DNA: TGTGCCGGCAGTTACAGTTCTAGCGGGGTTGCCTACGAGCAGTACTTC
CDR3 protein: CAGSYSSSGVAYEQYF

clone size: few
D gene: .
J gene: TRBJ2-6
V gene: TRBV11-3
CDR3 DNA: TGTGCCAGCAGCTTAAGGAGGACAATTGCCTCTGGGGCCAACGTCCTGACTTTC
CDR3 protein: CASSLRRTIASGANVLTF